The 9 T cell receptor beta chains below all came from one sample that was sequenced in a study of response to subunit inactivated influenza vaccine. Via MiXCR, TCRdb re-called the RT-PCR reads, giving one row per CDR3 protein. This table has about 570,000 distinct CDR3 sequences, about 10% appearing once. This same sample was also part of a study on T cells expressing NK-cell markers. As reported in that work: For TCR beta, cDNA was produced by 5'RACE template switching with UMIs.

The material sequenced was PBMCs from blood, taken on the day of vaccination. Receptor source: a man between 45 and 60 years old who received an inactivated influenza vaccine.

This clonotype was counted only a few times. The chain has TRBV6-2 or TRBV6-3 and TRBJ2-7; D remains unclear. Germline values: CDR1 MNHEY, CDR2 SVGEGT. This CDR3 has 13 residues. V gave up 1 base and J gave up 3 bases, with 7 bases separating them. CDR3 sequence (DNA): TGTGCCAGCAGTTACTTGGTAGACTACGAGCAGTACTTC. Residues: CASSYLVDYEQYF.

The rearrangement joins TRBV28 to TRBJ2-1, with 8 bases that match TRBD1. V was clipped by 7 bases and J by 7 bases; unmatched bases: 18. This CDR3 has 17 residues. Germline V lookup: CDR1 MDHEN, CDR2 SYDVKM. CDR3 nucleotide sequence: TGTGCCAGCACCGGAACTCAGGGGGCTGAATTAAAGAATGAGCAGTTCTTC. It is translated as CASTGTQGAELKNEQFF.

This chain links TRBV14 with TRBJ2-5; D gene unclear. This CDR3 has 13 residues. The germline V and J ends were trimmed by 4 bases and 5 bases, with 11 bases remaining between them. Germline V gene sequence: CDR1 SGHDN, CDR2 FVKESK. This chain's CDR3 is CASSRNPGETQYF. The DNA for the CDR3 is TGTGCCAGCAGCCGCAACCCTGGGGAGACCCAGTACTTC.

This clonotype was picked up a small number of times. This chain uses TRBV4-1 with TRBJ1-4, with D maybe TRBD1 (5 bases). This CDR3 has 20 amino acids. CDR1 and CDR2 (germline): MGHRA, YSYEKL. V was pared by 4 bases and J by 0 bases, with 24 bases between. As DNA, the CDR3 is TGCGCCAGCAGCCGAAAGCCGCTGACAGCTTTAGAGACAACTAATGAAAAACTGTTTTTT. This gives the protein CASSRKPLTALETTNEKLFF.

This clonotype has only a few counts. CDR3 sequence reads: CASSLSKSQPQHF. DNA of the CDR3: TGTGCCAGCAGTTTATCGAAATCTCAGCCCCAGCATTTT. V usage is TRBV6-2 or TRBV6-3 and J usage is TRBJ1-5; D gene uncertain. The germline V gene has CDR1 MNHEY and CDR2 SVGEGT. V dropped 4 bases and J dropped 6 bases, with 10 bases sitting between them. The CDR3 consists of 13 residues.

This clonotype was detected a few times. CDR3 sequence reads: CASSWTAAFATNEKLFF. The CDR3 DNA sequence: TGTGCCAGCAGCTGGACGGCCGCTTTTGCAACTAATGAAAAACTGTTTTTT. The genes are TRBV7-2 and TRBJ1-4, with no clear D. The CDR3 totals 17 residues. V dropped 4 bases and J dropped 0 bases, with 15 bases sitting between them. Germline V gene data show CDR1 as SGHTA and CDR2 as FQGNSA.

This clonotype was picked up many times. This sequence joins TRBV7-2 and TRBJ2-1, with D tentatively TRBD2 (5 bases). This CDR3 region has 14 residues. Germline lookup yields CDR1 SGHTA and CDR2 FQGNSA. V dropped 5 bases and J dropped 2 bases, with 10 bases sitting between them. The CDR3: CASSPYGAYNEQFF. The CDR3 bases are TGTGCCAGCAGCCCTTACGGGGCCTACAATGAGCAGTTCTTC.

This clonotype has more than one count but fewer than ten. This CDR3 reads CSVSRTGGEQYF. In DNA, the CDR3 is TGCAGCGTTTCCCGGACAGGCGGCGAGCAGTACTTC. The chain is built from TRBV29-1 and TRBJ2-7, with TRBD1 identical over 7 bases. Per germline, CDR1 SQVTM and CDR2 ANQGSEA. This CDR3 contains 12 residues. V lost 5 bases to trimming and J lost 6 bases; unmatched junction nucleotides: 7.

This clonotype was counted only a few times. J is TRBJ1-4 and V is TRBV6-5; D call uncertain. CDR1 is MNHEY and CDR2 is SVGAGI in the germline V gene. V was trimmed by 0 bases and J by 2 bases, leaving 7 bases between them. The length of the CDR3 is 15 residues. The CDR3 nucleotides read TGTGCCAGCAGTTACTCGTGGGTGACTAATGAAAAACTGTTTTTT. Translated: CASSYSWVTNEKLFF.